The sample holds many counts of the clone carrying this TCR beta chain. The antigen is not known. The data originate from a study of T cells in Graves' hyperthyroidism and ophthalmopathy. Study-level points and caveats: For ophthalmopathy, model prediction preceded onset by a median about 6 months.

For ophthalmopathy patients, the Clinical Activity Score was at least 3 and the NOSPECS grade at least 4; duration was under 3 months. Patients with uncontrolled infections, other autoimmune diseases, pregnancy or lactation were excluded. Template material for amplifying TCR beta CDR3 regions consisted of RNA transcripts. First-round RT-PCR with HTBI primers amplified the TCR CDR3 region. One entry per CDR3 protein, called by TCRdb with MiXCR from the multiplex PCR reads. The sample includes under 550,000 distinct CDR3 sequences, about 20% of them seen just once. Sequencing was done on a sample of blood. This clonotype was obtained from a man aged 40-49 years with Graves' ophthalmopathy.

CDR3 nucleotide sequence: TGTGCCAGCAGCCCCCGAGACGAGAAACAGAACACCGGGGAGCTGTTTTTT. As protein: CASSPRDEKQNTGELFF. The chain has TRBV7-9 and TRBJ2-2; D gene uncertain. V lost 5 bases to trimming and J lost 1 base, with 17 bases between them. The CDR3 sequence is 17 residues long. Germline V gives CDR1 SEHNR, CDR2 FQNEAQ (reference sequence).